There are a few counts of the clone carrying this T cell receptor beta chain. The CDR3 totals 18 residues. With V trimmed by 4 bases and J by 3 bases, 17 bases remained unmatched. Germline CDR1 is SEHNR and CDR2 is FQNEAQ (reference sequence). The sample comes from a study of spatial heterogeneity in lung cancer. Time point indicated: sample taken at primary tumor resection. TCRs were sequenced from unsorted whole RNA of tumor, nontumor lung or PBMC. TCRdb re-called the 5' RACE reads through MiXCR, storing one row per CDR3 protein. The data show some 1,500 distinct CDR3 sequences, roughly 24% seen once.

Sequenced material: PBMCs, taken at surgery. The chain combines TRBV7-9 with TRBJ2-7, with 8 nucleotides matching TRBD2. This clonotype was obtained from a male donor with early-stage non-small cell lung cancer. This CDR3 reads CASSWVGRIAGYYYEQYF. CDR3 bases: TGTGCCAGCAGCTGGGTGGGGAGGATAGCGGGGTACTACTACGAGCAGTACTTC. Filled out from reference TRBV7-9 and TRBJ2-7, the complete variable domain reads DTGVSQNPRHKITKRGQNVTFRCDPISEHNRLYWYRQTLGQGPEFLTYFQNEAQLEKSRLLSDRFSAERPKGSFSTLEIQRTEQGDSAMYLCASSWVGRIAGYYYEQYFGPGTRLTVT.